This T cell receptor (beta chain) originates from a study of early T cells in non-severe SARS-CoV-2 infection. Overall study: Bulk RNA taken from unsorted whole blood was sequenced, leaving chains unpaired. Whole-study results and caveats: The study's VDJdb matching favored anti-spike CD8 responses and missed private and CD4 specificities.

Unique molecular identifiers were added to individual cDNA molecules. TCRdb ran MiXCR on the 5' RACE reads and lists one entry per CDR3 protein. This sample has around 50,000 distinct CDR3 sequences, with around 10% found just once. This clonotype came up a few times. Its specificity is unknown. V lost 7 bases to trimming and J lost 9 bases, with 22 bases between them. There are 15 residues in the CDR3. This receptor was obtained from an adult who was a healthcare worker with PCR-confirmed SARS-CoV-2 infection or an uninfected control (not recorded which). V usage is TRBV12-3 or TRBV12-4 and J usage is TRBJ2-1; D could derive from TRBD1 or TRBD2 (5 bases each). The sample comprised whole blood. CDR3 sequence reads: CASKTPGPNWGEQFF. The CDR3 DNA sequence: TGTGCCAGCAAAACTCCGGGACCGAATTGGGGTGAGCAGTTCTTC.